This TCR beta chain stems from a study of quantifying T cell responses using KT2 cells. Across the whole study: RNA was reverse transcribed with TCR alpha and beta constant-region primers.

A word on this clonotype: An end of the junction does not agree with germline; a read error may underlie this.

The CDR3 totals 15 residues. CDR1 is SGHVS and CDR2 is FQNEAQ in the germline V gene. The cDNA 3' end received a ligated oligonucleotide with a UMI. First-round PCR used 3 to 4 cycles and beta primers RC1.1 and RC1.2 covering TRBC1 and TRBC2. TCRdb redid the calling of the UMI-ligation and nested PCR reads with MiXCR, one entry per CDR3 protein. The table lists approximately 50,000 distinct CDR3 sequences, roughly 11% of them singletons. Input material: PBMCs spiked with cells of the T cell clone KT2. The chain employs TRBV7-8 and TRBJ2-5, with D perhaps matching TRBD2 (6 bases). This sequence was found in a human donor. The CDR3: CASSFRRERREAQYF. Here the CDR3 DNA reads TGTGCCAGCAGCTTCCGTCGGGAGAGACGAGAGGCCCAGTACTTC. Supplemented by reference TRBV7-8 and TRBJ2-5, the full variable domain reads GAGVSQSPRYKVAKRGQDVALRCDPISGHVSLFWYQQALGQGPEFLTYFQNEAQLDKSGLPSDRFFAERPEGSVSTLKIQRTQQEDSAVYLCASSFRRERREAQYFGPGTRLLVL.